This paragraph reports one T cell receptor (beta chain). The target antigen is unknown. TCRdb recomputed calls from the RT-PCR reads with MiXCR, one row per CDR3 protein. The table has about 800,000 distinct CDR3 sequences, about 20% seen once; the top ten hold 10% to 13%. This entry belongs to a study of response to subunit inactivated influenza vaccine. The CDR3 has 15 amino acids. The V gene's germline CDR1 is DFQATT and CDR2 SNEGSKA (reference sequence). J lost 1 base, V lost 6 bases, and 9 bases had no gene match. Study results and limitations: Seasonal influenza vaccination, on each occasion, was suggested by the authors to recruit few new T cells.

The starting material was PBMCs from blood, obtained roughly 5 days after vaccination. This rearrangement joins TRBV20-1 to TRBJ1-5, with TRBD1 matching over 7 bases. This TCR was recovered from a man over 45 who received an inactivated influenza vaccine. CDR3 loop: CSAQYRTGSNQPQHF. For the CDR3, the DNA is TGCAGTGCCCAATATAGGACAGGAAGCAATCAGCCCCAGCATTTT.